A selection of T cell receptor beta chains follows, all from one sample in a study of blood T cell repertoires in COVID-19. Profiled with immunoSEQ multiplex PCR; TCRdb holds only in-frame clones, not every one. In the table there are 300,000 to 400,000 clones, about 87% of which are singletons. The sample was peripheral blood. The receptor set was obtained from a man in his thirties or forties with COVID-19, enrolled during active disease. The CDR3 runs from the conserved cysteine through the conserved F or W. Fields, in order: V gene, J gene, CDR3 protein.

V: TRBV29-1
J: TRBJ2-3
CDR3: CSVDVLDTGPYLYF

V: TRBV19
J: TRBJ2-1
CDR3: CASRDQGNNEQFF

V: TRBV6-2/TRBV6-3
J: TRBJ2-7
CDR3: CASSPDGRVAFEQYF

V: TRBV15
J: TRBJ2-7
CDR3: CATSRDMGAGEQYF

V: TRBV7-2
J: TRBJ2-2
CDR3: CASTGLAGGDGELFF

V: TRBV15
J: TRBJ2-2
CDR3: CATSSVRQLTSNTGELFF

V: TRBV20-1
J: TRBJ2-3
CDR3: CSAVTGDTQYF

V: TRBV5-6
J: TRBJ1-1
CDR3: CASSPGQGRTEAFF

V: TRBV27
J: TRBJ2-2
CDR3: CASSFIGLAGVNTGELFF

V: TRBV5-1
J: TRBJ2-3
CDR3: CASSRRTVTDTQYF

V: TRBV2
J: TRBJ1-5
CDR3: CASSGTGQNQPQHF

V: TRBV6-2/TRBV6-3
J: TRBJ2-2
CDR3: CASSYRMRGTGELFF

V: TRBV11-3
J: TRBJ2-1
CDR3: CASSLMAGSYNEQFF

V: TRBV28
J: TRBJ2-7
CDR3: CASSLVWAGGGNEQYF